A selection of T cell receptor beta chains follows, all from one sample in a study of regulatory and conventional T cells in RAG deficiency. Using immunoSEQ multiplex PCR, the repertoire was profiled, and TCRdb retains in-frame clones only, with some absent. This table has 25,000 to 35,000 clones, 80% to 90% appearing once. These same records also appear under a second study, on regulatory T cells.

The sequencing input was CD8+ T cells sorted from blood. These receptors were obtained from a human donor in good health. Each CDR3 is given with its conserved first and last residue. The order of the fields is clone size, J gene, V gene, D gene, CDR3 length, CDR3 protein, CDR3 DNA. A D gene is named only where the DNA matches it firmly. Some rows mark clone size as missing; the rest say once, few, many or name a class of expanded clone.

clone_size: NA
j_call: TRBJ2-7
v_call: TRBV4-2
d_call: TRBD2
cdr3_length: 15
cdr3_aa: CASSQDPGLVVEQYF
cdr3_nt: TGTGCCAGCAGCCAAGATCCCGGACTAGTTGTCGAGCAGTACTTC

clone_size: NA
j_call: TRBJ2-5
v_call: TRBV4-1
d_call: NA
cdr3_length: 15
cdr3_aa: CASSHLGTFEETQYF
cdr3_nt: TGCGCCAGCAGCCATTTGGGGACTTTTGAAGAGACCCAGTACTTC

clone_size: NA
j_call: TRBJ2-1
v_call: TRBV6-6
d_call: NA
cdr3_length: 12
cdr3_aa: CASSPSVNEQFF
cdr3_nt: TGTGCCAGCAGCCCTAGCGTAAATGAGCAGTTCTTC

clone_size: NA
j_call: TRBJ2-2
v_call: TRBV13
d_call: NA
cdr3_length: 12
cdr3_aa: CASSLGSGELFF
cdr3_nt: TGTGCCAGCAGCTTAGGTTCCGGGGAGCTGTTTTTT

clone_size: once
j_call: TRBJ2-1
v_call: TRBV27
d_call: NA
cdr3_length: 13
cdr3_aa: CASTTRSYNEQFF
cdr3_nt: TGTGCCAGCACCACCCGCTCCTACAATGAGCAGTTCTTC

clone_size: NA
j_call: TRBJ1-1
v_call: TRBV7-8
d_call: NA
cdr3_length: 15
cdr3_aa: CASSLTNSMNTEAFF
cdr3_nt: TGTGCCAGCAGCTTAACGAACAGCATGAACACTGAAGCTTTCTTT

clone_size: NA
j_call: TRBJ2-7
v_call: TRBV5-1
d_call: NA
cdr3_length: 18
cdr3_aa: CASTRYGGEGVPSYEQYF
cdr3_nt: TGCGCCAGCACCCGGTACGGGGGTGAAGGAGTCCCGTCCTACGAGCAGTACTTC

clone_size: NA
j_call: TRBJ2-5
v_call: TRBV4-1
d_call: NA
cdr3_length: 14
cdr3_aa: CASSQIDLQETQYF
cdr3_nt: TGCGCCAGCAGCCAGATAGACCTACAAGAGACCCAGTACTTC

clone_size: NA
j_call: TRBJ1-2
v_call: TRBV6-6
d_call: NA
cdr3_length: 15
cdr3_aa: CASSYPLGTDYGYTF
cdr3_nt: TGTGCCAGCAGTTACCCCCTAGGGACGGACTATGGCTACACCTTC

clone_size: NA
j_call: TRBJ2-3
v_call: TRBV5-1
d_call: NA
cdr3_length: 11
cdr3_aa: CASSFGGTQYF
cdr3_nt: TGCGCCAGCAGCTTTGGCGGGACGCAGTATTTT

clone_size: once
j_call: TRBJ2-7
v_call: TRBV30
d_call: NA
cdr3_length: 11
cdr3_aa: CAWSARNEQYF
cdr3_nt: TGTGCCTGGAGTGCCCGGAACGAGCAGTACTTC

clone_size: NA
j_call: TRBJ2-7
v_call: TRBV11-2
d_call: NA
cdr3_length: 15
cdr3_aa: CASSYEAGDNYEQYF
cdr3_nt: TGTGCCAGCAGCTACGAAGCCGGGGATAACTACGAGCAGTACTTC

clone_size: NA
j_call: TRBJ1-5
v_call: TRBV6-6
d_call: NA
cdr3_length: 13
cdr3_aa: CASVSWVGQPQHF
cdr3_nt: TGTGCCAGCGTTTCGTGGGTCGGTCAGCCCCAGCATTTT

clone_size: NA
j_call: TRBJ1-5
v_call: TRBV9
d_call: NA
cdr3_length: 15
cdr3_aa: CASSPKGLENQPQHF
cdr3_nt: TGTGCCAGCAGCCCGAAGGGGTTGGAAAATCAGCCCCAGCATTTT

clone_size: NA
j_call: TRBJ2-7
v_call: TRBV5-5
d_call: NA
cdr3_length: 15
cdr3_aa: CASSLVAVLVNEQYF
cdr3_nt: TGTGCCAGCAGCTTGGTGGCAGTTTTGGTCAACGAGCAGTACTTC

clone_size: NA
j_call: TRBJ1-1
v_call: TRBV11-2
d_call: NA
cdr3_length: 14
cdr3_aa: CASSSLYRNTEAFF
cdr3_nt: TGTGCCAGCAGCTCTCTGTACAGGAACACTGAAGCTTTCTTT

clone_size: once
j_call: TRBJ1-2
v_call: TRBV15
d_call: NA
cdr3_length: 14
cdr3_aa: CATSRDANSYGYTF
cdr3_nt: TGTGCCACCAGCAGGGATGCAAACAGCTATGGCTACACCTTC

clone_size: NA
j_call: TRBJ1-5
v_call: TRBV30
d_call: NA
cdr3_length: 13
cdr3_aa: CAWSVDRNQPQHF
cdr3_nt: TGTGCCTGGAGTGTGGACAGAAATCAGCCCCAGCATTTT

clone_size: NA
j_call: TRBJ1-5
v_call: TRBV28
d_call: NA
cdr3_length: 14
cdr3_aa: CASSFYRENQPQHF
cdr3_nt: TGTGCCAGCAGTTTCTACCGGGAAAATCAGCCCCAGCATTTT

clone_size: NA
j_call: TRBJ1-1
v_call: TRBV10-1
d_call: NA
cdr3_length: 13
cdr3_aa: CASSEGGNTEAFF
cdr3_nt: TGCGCCAGCAGTGAAGGGGGGAACACTGAAGCTTTCTTT

clone_size: NA
j_call: TRBJ1-3
v_call: TRBV18
d_call: NA
cdr3_length: 15
cdr3_aa: CASSPPFSSGNTIYF
cdr3_nt: TGTGCCAGCTCACCACCGTTCTCCTCTGGAAACACCATATATTTT

clone_size: NA
j_call: TRBJ2-1
v_call: TRBV6-1
d_call: TRBD2
cdr3_length: 16
cdr3_aa: CASSEWRLAGADEQFF
cdr3_nt: TGTGCCAGCAGTGAATGGAGACTAGCGGGGGCGGATGAGCAGTTCTTC

clone_size: NA
j_call: TRBJ1-5
v_call: TRBV4-2
d_call: TRBD1
cdr3_length: 17
cdr3_aa: CASSQDQGQGHNQPQHF
cdr3_nt: TGTGCCAGCAGCCAAGATCAGGGACAGGGACACAATCAGCCCCAGCATTTT

clone_size: NA
j_call: TRBJ2-3
v_call: TRBV6-5
d_call: NA
cdr3_length: 16
cdr3_aa: CASSYTEARYTDTQYF
cdr3_nt: TGTGCCAGCAGTTACACCGAGGCGAGATACACAGATACGCAGTATTTT

clone_size: NA
j_call: TRBJ2-5
v_call: TRBV27
d_call: TRBD2
cdr3_length: 15
cdr3_aa: CASSLASGSQETQYF
cdr3_nt: TGTGCCAGCAGTTTAGCTAGCGGATCCCAAGAGACCCAGTACTTC

clone_size: NA
j_call: TRBJ1-6
v_call: TRBV27
d_call: NA
cdr3_length: 13
cdr3_aa: CASSPRQFSPLHF
cdr3_nt: TGTGCCAGCAGTCCCCGACAGTTTTCCCCCCTCCACTTT

clone_size: NA
j_call: TRBJ2-1
v_call: TRBV6-1
d_call: TRBD2
cdr3_length: 17
cdr3_aa: CASSEASSREGRNEQFF
cdr3_nt: TGTGCCAGCAGTGAAGCAAGCTCGCGGGAGGGCCGAAATGAGCAGTTCTTC

clone_size: NA
j_call: TRBJ2-2
v_call: TRBV27
d_call: TRBD2
cdr3_length: 15
cdr3_aa: CASSFLRGVVGELFF
cdr3_nt: TGTGCCAGCAGTTTCCTGCGGGGGGTTGTCGGGGAGCTGTTTTTT

clone_size: NA
j_call: TRBJ2-7
v_call: TRBV2
d_call: TRBD1
cdr3_length: 14
cdr3_aa: CASRNGQGGYEQYF
cdr3_nt: TGTGCCAGCAGGAACGGACAGGGTGGCTACGAGCAGTACTTC

clone_size: NA
j_call: TRBJ2-7
v_call: TRBV9
d_call: TRBD1
cdr3_length: 14
cdr3_aa: CASSPWTGAYEQYF
cdr3_nt: TGTGCCAGCAGCCCCTGGACAGGGGCCTACGAGCAGTACTTC

clone_size: NA
j_call: TRBJ2-1
v_call: TRBV10-3
d_call: NA
cdr3_length: 13
cdr3_aa: CAISERGSNEQFF
cdr3_nt: TGTGCCATCAGTGAGAGGGGGTCCAATGAGCAGTTCTTC

clone_size: NA
j_call: TRBJ2-1
v_call: TRBV7-9
d_call: NA
cdr3_length: 13
cdr3_aa: CASGLFVGNEQFF
cdr3_nt: TGTGCCAGCGGTCTCTTTGTGGGGAATGAGCAGTTCTTC

clone_size: NA
j_call: TRBJ1-2
v_call: TRBV19
d_call: NA
cdr3_length: 13
cdr3_aa: CASAGENRYGYTF
cdr3_nt: TGTGCCAGCGCAGGGGAGAACCGCTATGGCTACACCTTC

clone_size: once
j_call: TRBJ2-7
v_call: TRBV6-6
d_call: NA
cdr3_length: 13
cdr3_aa: CASSRPAAHEQYF
cdr3_nt: TGTGCCAGCAGCCGGCCGGCCGCCCACGAGCAGTACTTC

clone_size: NA
j_call: TRBJ2-1
v_call: TRBV4-1
d_call: TRBD1
cdr3_length: 17
cdr3_aa: CASSQDDPRDRGNEQFF
cdr3_nt: TGCGCCAGCAGCCAAGATGACCCCCGGGACAGGGGGAATGAGCAGTTCTTC

clone_size: NA
j_call: TRBJ2-4
v_call: TRBV6-1
d_call: NA
cdr3_length: 14
cdr3_aa: CASRMRGGRNIQYF
cdr3_nt: TGTGCCAGCAGGATGAGAGGGGGAAGAAACATTCAGTACTTC

clone_size: NA
j_call: TRBJ1-2
v_call: TRBV10-1
d_call: NA
cdr3_length: 13
cdr3_aa: CASSESRQGGYTF
cdr3_nt: TGCGCCAGCAGTGAGTCGAGGCAAGGCGGCTACACCTTC

clone_size: NA
j_call: TRBJ2-3
v_call: TRBV27
d_call: TRBD2
cdr3_length: 20
cdr3_aa: CASSLSFGLAGGPSTDTQYF
cdr3_nt: TGTGCCAGCAGTTTATCATTCGGCCTAGCGGGGGGACCCAGCACAGATACGCAGTATTTT

clone_size: NA
j_call: TRBJ2-7
v_call: TRBV2
d_call: TRBD2
cdr3_length: 15
cdr3_aa: CASRRGSGSSYEQYF
cdr3_nt: TGTGCCAGCAGGAGGGGTAGCGGGAGCTCCTACGAGCAGTACTTC

clone_size: NA
j_call: TRBJ2-3
v_call: TRBV19
d_call: TRBD2
cdr3_length: 17
cdr3_aa: CASSIAPTSGPTDTQYF
cdr3_nt: TGTGCCAGTAGTATAGCTCCGACTAGCGGCCCCACAGATACGCAGTATTTT

clone_size: once
j_call: TRBJ2-1
v_call: TRBV7-9
d_call: NA
cdr3_length: 15
cdr3_aa: CASSDPGAGLDEQFF
cdr3_nt: TGTGCCAGCAGCGATCCGGGGGCAGGGCTGGATGAGCAGTTCTTC

clone_size: NA
j_call: TRBJ2-7
v_call: TRBV11-2
d_call: NA
cdr3_length: 15
cdr3_aa: CASSPSGIGGYEQYF
cdr3_nt: TGTGCCAGCAGCCCTTCCGGGATTGGGGGATACGAGCAGTACTTC

clone_size: few
j_call: TRBJ1-1
v_call: TRBV7-9
d_call: NA
cdr3_length: 14
cdr3_aa: CASGPGRMNTEAFF
cdr3_nt: TGTGCCAGCGGACCGGGACGGATGAACACTGAAGCTTTCTTT

clone_size: NA
j_call: TRBJ1-5
v_call: TRBV2
d_call: TRBD1
cdr3_length: 15
cdr3_aa: CASTPPGQGSQPQHF
cdr3_nt: TGTGCCAGCACCCCACCTGGACAGGGCAGTCAGCCCCAGCATTTT

clone_size: NA
j_call: TRBJ2-3
v_call: TRBV7-2
d_call: TRBD2
cdr3_length: 15
cdr3_aa: CASSLGAGYLDTQYF
cdr3_nt: TGTGCCAGCAGCTTAGGAGCGGGATATTTGGATACGCAGTATTTT

clone_size: NA
j_call: TRBJ1-2
v_call: TRBV2
d_call: NA
cdr3_length: 13
cdr3_aa: CASSGSGNYGYTF
cdr3_nt: TGTGCCAGCAGTGGGTCGGGAAACTATGGCTACACCTTC

clone_size: NA
j_call: TRBJ2-3
v_call: TRBV28
d_call: NA
cdr3_length: 13
cdr3_aa: CASSLTATDTQYF
cdr3_nt: TGTGCCAGCAGTTTGACAGCAACAGATACGCAGTATTTT

clone_size: NA
j_call: TRBJ2-7
v_call: TRBV27
d_call: TRBD2
cdr3_length: 15
cdr3_aa: CASSLFPVGGFEQYF
cdr3_nt: TGTGCCAGCAGTTTATTCCCAGTGGGAGGGTTCGAGCAGTACTTC

clone_size: NA
j_call: TRBJ1-5
v_call: TRBV19
d_call: TRBD1
cdr3_length: 16
cdr3_aa: CASSITTGGSNQPQHF
cdr3_nt: TGTGCCAGTAGTATTACGACAGGGGGCAGCAATCAGCCCCAGCATTTT

clone_size: NA
j_call: TRBJ1-1
v_call: TRBV16
d_call: NA
cdr3_length: 13
cdr3_aa: CASSYGVSREAFF
cdr3_nt: TGTGCCAGCAGTTACGGCGTTAGTCGTGAAGCTTTCTTT

clone_size: NA
j_call: TRBJ1-2
v_call: TRBV7-9
d_call: TRBD1
cdr3_length: 13
cdr3_aa: CASSRTGGDGYTF
cdr3_nt: TGTGCCAGCAGCCGGACAGGCGGGGATGGTTACACCTTC

clone_size: NA
j_call: TRBJ2-7
v_call: TRBV7-9
d_call: TRBD2
cdr3_length: 13
cdr3_aa: CAIAGDPSYEQYF
cdr3_nt: TGTGCCATCGCGGGGGATCCCTCCTACGAGCAGTACTTC

clone_size: NA
j_call: TRBJ2-1
v_call: TRBV19
d_call: NA
cdr3_length: 18
cdr3_aa: CASSIVPLVSSSYNEQFF
cdr3_nt: TGTGCCAGTAGTATAGTTCCTCTGGTATCGAGCTCCTACAATGAGCAGTTCTTC

clone_size: NA
j_call: TRBJ2-3
v_call: TRBV7-9
d_call: TRBD2
cdr3_length: 15
cdr3_aa: CASVSAGTRADTQYF
cdr3_nt: TGTGCCAGCGTCTCAGCCGGGACTAGAGCAGATACGCAGTATTTT